These 32 T cell receptor beta chains originate from one sample sequenced in a study of blood T cell repertoires in COVID-19. This table comes from immunoSEQ multiplex PCR, and its TCRdb copy is limited to in-frame clones, with some not included. The sample has a few hundred thousand clones; about 90% are singletons. Material: PBMCs or T cells enriched from blood (not recorded which). The receptor source for this set is a woman aged 25 to 39 who had recovered from COVID-19.

This clone was seen just once. The J gene is TRBJ2-5, the V gene TRBV4-1; 13 positions agree with TRBD2. The CDR3 totals 16 residues. The trim removed 3 bases at V and 1 base at J, leaving 2 bases unmatched. Germline CDR1 reads MGHRA; CDR2 reads YSYEKL. The CDR3: CASSQRLAGGQETQYF. The CDR3 DNA reads TGCGCCAGCAGCCAGAGACTAGCGGGAGGCCAAGAGACCCAGTACTTC.

The chain couples TRBV5-4 to TRBJ2-1; D remains unclear. Germline lookup yields CDR1 SGHNT and CDR2 YYREEE (reference sequence). This CDR3 spans 15 amino acids. V lost 3 bases and J 0 bases, leaving 10 bases between the germline ends. The CDR3 DNA is TGTGCCAGCAGCTACCCAGCTAGCTCCTACAATGAGCAGTTCTTC. Protein product: CASSYPASSYNEQFF.

The V gene is TRBV29-1, the J gene TRBJ2-4; the D gene is possibly TRBD1 (5 bases). Trimming shortened V by 5 bases and J by 9 bases, and 17 bases separated the two germline ends. This CDR3 has 13 amino acids. Germline V CDR1 and CDR2: SQVTM, ANQGSEA. CDR3 amino acids: CSVSPQGKGIQYF. DNA for the CDR3: TGCAGCGTTTCCCCTCAGGGCAAGGGCATTCAGTACTTC. The full variable domain, in which reference TRBV29-1 and TRBJ2-4 provide the parts outside the CDR3, is SAVISQKPSRDICQRGTSLTIQCQVDSQVTMMFWYRQQPGQSLTLIATANQGSEATYESGFVIDKFPISRPNLTFSTLTVSNMSPEDSSIYLCSVSPQGKGIQYFGAGTRLSVL.

The gene calls are TRBV5-5 and TRBJ1-5; 8 nucleotides match TRBD1. V was clipped by 5 bases and J by 1 base; unmatched bases: 14. Germline CDR1 is SGHKS and CDR2 is YYEKEE (reference sequence). This CDR3 comprises 18 residues. In nucleotides, the CDR3 is TGTGCCAGCAGTGATCCCGGGACAGGCGACCCCAGCAATCAGCCCCAGCATTTT. Translated: CASSDPGTGDPSNQPQHF.

A remark on this clone: A much larger clone is a single base away; this may be a read error. The chain recombines TRBV11-1 with TRBJ1-1; no reliable D call. V lost 3 bases and J 1 base, leaving 6 bases between the germline ends. The CDR3 extends over 13 amino acids. Germline-derived CDR1 and CDR2 are SGHAT and FQDESV (reference sequence). CDR3 sequence (DNA): TGTGCCAGCAGCTTCACAGAGAACACTGAAGCTTTCTTT. Residues: CASSFTENTEAFF. Together with reference TRBV11-1 and TRBJ1-1, the CDR3 gives the full variable domain: EAEVAQSPRYKITEKSQAVAFWCDPISGHATLYWYRQILGQGPELLVQFQDESVVDDSQLPKDRFSAERLKGVDSTLKIQPAELGDSAMYLCASSFTENTEAFFGQGTRLTVV.

The chain is built from TRBV2 and TRBJ1-2; D is ambiguous. The germline V gene has CDR1 SNHLY and CDR2 FYNNEI. The CDR3 spans 14 residues. The ends were cut back, 4 bases at V and 1 base at J, with 10 bases in the middle. The CDR3 bases are TGTGCCAGCAGTGGAGTTACCGATAACTATGGCTACACCTTC. Translated: CASSGVTDNYGYTF.

V gene TRBV12-3 or TRBV12-4 combines with J gene TRBJ2-2; no definite D call. V lost 5 bases to trimming and J lost 9 bases, with 7 bases between them. The CDR3 loop spans 11 amino acids. DNA of the CDR3: TGTGCCAGCAGTACTGCCTGGGAGCTGTTTTTT. This translates into CASSTAWELFF.

V gene TRBV5-1 combines with J gene TRBJ2-2; D possibly corresponds to TRBD1 (5 bases). Per the germline V gene, CDR1 is SGHRS and CDR2 is YFSETQ. CDR3 length equals 15 residues. Trimming stripped 2 bases from V and 4 bases from J, with 12 bases between. The DNA of the CDR3 is TGCGCCAGCAGCTTCTCAGGGATAGGCACCGGGGAGCTGTTTTTT. Amino acid sequence: CASSFSGIGTGELFF.

The chain recombines TRBV2 with TRBJ1-6, with TRBD1 matching over 8 bases. Unmatched junction bases numbered 9, after V lost 2 bases and J lost 9 bases. From germline, CDR1 is SNHLY and CDR2 FYNNEI. The CDR3 is made up of 16 amino acids. The CDR3 DNA sequence: TGTGCCAGCAGTGAAACTCGGACAGGGATGGGTTCACCCCTCCACTTT. Translation gives CASSETRTGMGSPLHF.

V usage is TRBV12-5 and J usage is TRBJ2-1; TRBD1 might be the D (6 bases). Germline V gene data show CDR1 as LGHNT and CDR2 as FRNRAP. This CDR3 is 17 amino acids long. V lost 0 bases to trimming and J lost 0 bases, with 12 bases between them. This CDR3 is CASGLVLGGNSYNEQFF. The CDR3 nucleotides are TGTGCTAGTGGTTTGGTACTTGGGGGCAACTCCTACAATGAGCAGTTCTTC.

The rearrangement uses TRBV11-2 and TRBJ1-4; D gene uncertain. Germline CDR1 and CDR2: SGHAT and FQNNGV. Trimming left V 5 bases short and J 8 bases short, with 12 bases between. The CDR3 totals 13 residues. In nucleotides, the CDR3 is TGTGCCAGCAGCCCCAGTGTTCGAGAAAAACTGTTTTTT. Translated: CASSPSVREKLFF.

CDR3 sequence reads: CASSITDRWNTEAFF. The CDR3 DNA reads as TGTGCCAGTAGTATAACGGACAGGTGGAACACTGAAGCTTTCTTT. This chain joins TRBV19 and TRBJ1-1; 7 nucleotides agree with TRBD1. Unmatched junction bases numbered 4, after V lost 2 bases and J lost 1 base. Looked up from germline, CDR1 is LNHDA and CDR2 is SQIVND (reference sequence). The CDR3 extends over 15 amino acids.

This rearrangement joins TRBV5-1 to TRBJ2-3; 12 nucleotides line up with TRBD2. Per the germline V gene, CDR1 is SGHRS and CDR2 is YFSETQ. This CDR3 spans 18 amino acids. The junction had 13 bases not matched to a gene; V was cut back by 6 bases and J by 2 bases. CDR3 residues: CASKLRLAGVGYTDTQYF. The CDR3 DNA sequence: TGCGCCAGCAAATTAAGACTAGCGGGAGTTGGATACACAGATACGCAGTATTTT.

The J gene is TRBJ1-5, the V gene TRBV7-8; 9 nucleotides align to TRBD1. The germline CDR1 and CDR2 sequences are SGHVS and FQNEAQ. Losses at the gene ends were 3 bases for V and 6 bases for J; bases not matched to a gene: 3. The CDR3 contains 14 residues. The CDR3 loop is CASSFDRGFQPQHF. For the CDR3, the DNA is TGTGCCAGCAGCTTCGACAGGGGGTTTCAGCCCCAGCATTTT.

The V and J genes are TRBV5-1 and TRBJ1-2; perhaps TRBD1 as D (6 bases). CDR1 and CDR2 (germline): SGHRS, YFSETQ. This CDR3 is built from 16 residues. With 0 bases removed from V and 2 bases from J, the gap between germline ends came to 14 bases. CDR3 nucleotides: TGCGCCAGCAGCTTGGGCGCAGGGGAAAGGAACTATGGCTACACCTTC. This sequence encodes CASSLGAGERNYGYTF. The complete variable domain, with remaining parts taken from reference TRBV5-1 and TRBJ1-2, reads KAGVTQTPRYLIKTRGQQVTLSCSPISGHRSVSWYQQTPGQGLQFLFEYFSETQRNKGNFPGRFSGRQFSNSRSEMNVSTLELGDSALYLCASSLGAGERNYGYTFGSGTRLTVV.

The chain is built from TRBV4-1 and TRBJ2-5, with TRBD2 matching over 10 bases. The ends lost 2 bases at V and 3 bases at J; junction bases unmatched: 3. The germline CDR1 and CDR2 sequences are MGHRA and YSYEKL. This CDR3 comprises 15 residues. CDR3 region: CASSQLGLAEETQYF. The CDR3, as DNA: TGCGCCAGCAGCCAACTAGGACTAGCGGAAGAGACCCAGTACTTC.

This chain links TRBV28 with TRBJ1-5; possibly TRBD1 for D (5 bases). Trimming removed 8 bases at V and 3 bases at J, with 11 bases between. From germline, CDR1 is MDHEN and CDR2 SYDVKM. The CDR3 contains 13 residues. The CDR3: CASGGRTNQPQHF. CDR3 nucleotides: TGTGCCAGCGGGGGGAGGACCAATCAGCCCCAGCATTTT.

On this clone itself: Other DNA sequences in the same sample also yield this CDR3. The V and J genes are TRBV18 and TRBJ2-7, with a tentative D call TRBD2 (7 bases). The germline V gene has CDR1 KGHSH and CDR2 LQKENI. The ends were cut back, 3 bases at V and 3 bases at J, with 9 bases in the middle. CDR3 size: 13 residues. CDR3 in amino acids: CASSPGGGYEQYF. DNA for the CDR3: TGTGCCAGCTCACCGGGAGGGGGCTACGAGCAGTACTTC.

CDR3 bases: TGTGCCAGCAGTTACTCAGGGGGCGATCAGCCCCAGCATTTT. Amino acids: CASSYSGGDQPQHF. This chain uses TRBV6-5 with TRBJ1-5; 7 nucleotides align to TRBD1. Losses at the gene ends were 0 bases for V and 5 bases for J; bases not matched to a gene: 1. This CDR3 region has 14 residues. From germline, CDR1 is MNHEY and CDR2 SVGAGI.

This clone came up once. The CDR3 nucleotides read TGTGCCAGTAGTATAGGCCTATCACAGGGGGCGCCAAGGACTGGGGCCAACGTCCTGACTTTC. Translation gives CASSIGLSQGAPRTGANVLTF. The rearrangement links TRBV19 to TRBJ2-6; 9 bases match TRBD1. This CDR3 has 21 amino acids. Germline V gives CDR1 LNHDA, CDR2 SQIVND (reference sequence). V trimming: 1 base; J trimming: 2 bases; junction bases outside the gene matches: 15.

In regard to this clone: The sample contains more than one DNA sequence encoding this CDR3. This CDR3 reads CASSADRLNTEAFF. Written as DNA, the CDR3 is TGTGCCAGCAGCGCGGACAGGTTGAACACTGAAGCTTTCTTT. The J gene is TRBJ1-1, the V gene TRBV9, with TRBD1 matching 7 bases. V trimming: 3 bases; J trimming: 0 bases; junction bases outside the gene matches: 2. The CDR3 is 14 amino acids. Germline CDR1 is SGDLS and CDR2 is YYNGEE.

This clone has just one count. The chain carries TRBV5-8 and TRBJ1-5, with a weak D call TRBD1 (6 bases). Trimming removed 4 bases from V and 7 bases from J, with 18 bases in between. The germline V gene encodes CDR1 SGHTS and CDR2 YDEGEE. The CDR3 extends over 15 amino acids. CDR3 in amino acids: CASSIEGGARQPQHF. CDR3 sequence (DNA): TGTGCCAGCAGCATCGAAGGGGGGGCGCGGCAGCCCCAGCATTTT.

The rearrangement uses TRBV2 and TRBJ1-1, with TRBD1 identical over 11 bases. This CDR3 comprises 14 residues. Germline V gives CDR1 SNHLY, CDR2 FYNNEI. V dropped 5 bases and J dropped 5; count of bases not matched to a gene: 4. CDR3 sequence: CASSPGQGATEAFF. Written as DNA, the CDR3 is TGTGCCAGCAGTCCAGGACAGGGGGCTACTGAAGCTTTCTTT.

This chain uses TRBV28 with TRBJ2-1; possibly TRBD2 for D (6 bases). Per the germline V gene, CDR1 is MDHEN and CDR2 is SYDVKM. The CDR3 is made up of 13 amino acids. The V gene lost 3 bases and the J gene lost 7 bases, with 10 bases spanning the gap. This CDR3 is CASSLGGRNEQFF. CDR3 DNA sequence: TGTGCCAGCAGTTTGGGGGGACGAAATGAGCAGTTCTTC.

The rearrangement uses TRBV28 and TRBJ1-2; D unclear. Germline V CDR1 and CDR2: MDHEN, SYDVKM. The CDR3 spans 13 residues. The V and J ends lost 2 bases and 4 bases respectively, with 8 bases between them. CDR3: CASSLTGSYGYTF. Here the CDR3 DNA reads TGTGCCAGCAGTTTAACCGGGTCCTATGGCTACACCTTC.

This chain uses TRBV7-8 with TRBJ1-5; perhaps TRBD1 as D (6 bases). The V end was cut by 4 bases, the J end by 5 bases, with 18 bases between. The CDR3 has 16 amino acids. CDR1 and CDR2 from the germline V gene are SGHVS and FQNEAQ. The CDR3 nucleotides read TGTGCCAGCAGCTCTTTTGGTGGGGGGGGCCATCAGCCCCAGCATTTT. This translates into CASSSFGGGGHQPQHF.

The chain combines TRBV6-6 with TRBJ1-5, with 8 bases identical to TRBD1. Germline assignment: CDR1 MNHNY and CDR2 SVGAGI (reference sequence). The CDR3 runs to 17 residues. V shed 5 bases and J 2 bases; nucleotides not matched to a gene: 11. CDR3 sequence: CASSRLAATGGNQPQHF. CDR3 bases: TGTGCCAGCAGTCGACTGGCCGCGACAGGGGGCAATCAGCCCCAGCATTTT.

This rearrangement joins TRBV29-1 to TRBJ1-5, with 10 bases aligning to TRBD1. The CDR3 sequence is 15 residues long. In germline, CDR1 is SQVTM, CDR2 ANQGSEA. Trimming removed 6 bases from V and 5 bases from J; junction bases left unmatched: 10. CDR3 DNA sequence: TGCAGCGTAACGGGACCGGGACAGGGGTATCAGCCCCAGCATTTT. Protein sequence: CSVTGPGQGYQPQHF.

Only one count was recorded for this clone. The rearrangement joins TRBV7-2 to TRBJ1-2, with D possibly matching TRBD1 (5 bases). This CDR3 is built from 16 residues. Germline values: CDR1 SGHTA, CDR2 FQGNSA. V was shortened by 2 bases and J by 2 bases, with 15 bases between the two germline ends. The CDR3, as DNA: TGTGCCAGCAGCTTATTAGCGGCAGGGAGCAACTATGGCTACACCTTC. Its protein product is CASSLLAAGSNYGYTF.

The chain links TRBV7-6 to TRBJ2-3, with 7 bases fitting TRBD2. Trimming at V came to 2 bases and at J to 3 bases, leaving 5 bases not matched to a gene. Germline-derived CDR1 and CDR2 are SGHVS and FNYEAQ. The CDR3 has 15 residues. The CDR3 DNA sequence: TGTGCCAGCAGCTTAAGCGACGGGAGGACAGATACGCAGTATTTT. Protein product: CASSLSDGRTDTQYF. Supplemented by reference TRBV7-6 and TRBJ2-3, the full variable domain reads GAGVSQSPRYKVTKRGQDVALRCDPISGHVSLYWYRQALGQGPEFLTYFNYEAQQDKSGLPNDRFSAERPEGSISTLTIQRTEQRDSAMYRCASSLSDGRTDTQYFGPGTRLTVL.

The chain is built from TRBV5-6 and TRBJ2-1; 9 positions match TRBD1. J was trimmed by 3 bases and V by 6 bases; bases with no gene match: 7. CDR1 and CDR2 from the germline V gene are SGHDT and YYEEEE. The length of the CDR3 is 15 residues. The DNA of the CDR3 is TGTGCCAGCAACCCAGACAGGGGGTTCTACAATGAGCAGTTCTTC. The encoded protein is CASNPDRGFYNEQFF.

The chain uses TRBV5-8 and TRBJ2-5, with TRBD1 matching 8 bases. The CDR3 covers 13 residues. CDR1 SGHTS and CDR2 YDEGEE come from the germline V gene. Trimming cost V 5 bases and J 6 bases; bases outside gene matches: 6. Here the CDR3 DNA reads TGTGCCAGCAGGGCAGGGGGCATGAAGACCCAGTACTTC. Translation: CASRAGGMKTQYF. The full variable domain, rest sourced from reference TRBV5-8 and TRBJ2-5, is EAGVTQSPTHLIKTRGQQATLRCSPISGHTSVYWYQQALGLGLQFLLWYDEGEERNRGNFPPRFSGRQFPNYSSELNVNALELEDSALYLCASRAGGMKTQYFGPGTRLLVL.